This T cell receptor (beta chain) comes out of a study of PD-1 blockade in mismatch repair-deficient tumors. With 4 bases removed from V and 6 bases from J, the gap between germline ends came to 15 bases. Germline V gene data show CDR1 as KGHSH and CDR2 as LQKENI. This CDR3 has 14 residues. As to this clone: Antigen: not known.

TCR sequencing covered a few patients who responded to pembrolizumab. Whole-study findings and limits: Rapid post-treatment expansion, then contraction, generally preceding radiologic response, marked tumor-resident clones.

The table came from immunoSEQ multiplex PCR; TCRdb's copy has only in-frame clones and leaves some out. The sample includes tens of thousands of clones, 65% to 85% of them seen just once. This specimen consisted of peripheral blood, obtained 12 weeks after starting pembrolizumab. V and J are TRBV18 and TRBJ1-2; weak D call: TRBD1 (5 bases). The sequence derives from an adult with mismatch repair-deficient cancer. The CDR3, as DNA: TGTGCCAGCTCACTTGACTGGGACGGCGATGGCTACACCTTC. Its translation is CASSLDWDGDGYTF.